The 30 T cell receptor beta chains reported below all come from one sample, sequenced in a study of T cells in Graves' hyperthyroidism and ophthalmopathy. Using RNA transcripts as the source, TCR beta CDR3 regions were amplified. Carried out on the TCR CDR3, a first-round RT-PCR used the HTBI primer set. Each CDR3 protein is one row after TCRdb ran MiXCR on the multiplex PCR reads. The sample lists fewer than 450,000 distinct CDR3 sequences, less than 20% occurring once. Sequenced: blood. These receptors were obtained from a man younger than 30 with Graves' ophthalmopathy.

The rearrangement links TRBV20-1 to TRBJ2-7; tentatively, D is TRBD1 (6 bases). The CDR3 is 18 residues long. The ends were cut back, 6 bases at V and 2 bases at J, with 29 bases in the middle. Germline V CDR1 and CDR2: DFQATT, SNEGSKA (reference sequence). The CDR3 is CSAKRPKPADRGTYEQYF. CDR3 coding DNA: TGCAGTGCAAAAAGGCCAAAGCCTGCGGACAGAGGAACCTACGAGCAGTACTTC.

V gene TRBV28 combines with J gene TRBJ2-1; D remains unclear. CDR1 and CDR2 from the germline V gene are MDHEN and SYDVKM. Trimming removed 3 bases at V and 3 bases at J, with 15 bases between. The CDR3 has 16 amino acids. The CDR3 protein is CASSLGLGGSYNEQFF. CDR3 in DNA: TGTGCCAGCAGTTTGGGTCTGGGCGGAAGCTACAATGAGCAGTTCTTC. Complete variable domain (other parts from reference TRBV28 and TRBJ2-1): DVKVTQSSRYLVKRTGEKVFLECVQDMDHENMFWYRQDPGLGLRLIYFSYDVKMKEKGDIPEGYSVSREKKERFSLILESASTNQTSMYLCASSLGLGGSYNEQFFGPGTRLTVL.

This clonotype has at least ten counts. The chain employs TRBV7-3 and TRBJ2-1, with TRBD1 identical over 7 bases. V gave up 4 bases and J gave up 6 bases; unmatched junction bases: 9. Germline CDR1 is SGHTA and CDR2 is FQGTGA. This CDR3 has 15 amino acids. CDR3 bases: TGTGCCAGCAGCTCGACAGGGTCTGGGGGCAATGAGCAGTTCTTC. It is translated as CASSSTGSGGNEQFF.

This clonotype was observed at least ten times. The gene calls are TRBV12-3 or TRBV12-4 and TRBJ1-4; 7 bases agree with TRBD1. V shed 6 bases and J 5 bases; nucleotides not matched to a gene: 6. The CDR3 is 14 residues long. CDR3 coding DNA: TGTGCCAGCAGCGACAGGGCATCGAATGAAAAACTGTTTTTT. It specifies CASSDRASNEKLFF.

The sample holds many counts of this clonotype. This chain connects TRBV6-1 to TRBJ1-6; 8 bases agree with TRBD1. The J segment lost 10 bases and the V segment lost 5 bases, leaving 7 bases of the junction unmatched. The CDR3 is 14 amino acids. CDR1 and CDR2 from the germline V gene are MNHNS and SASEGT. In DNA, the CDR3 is TGTGCCAGCAGTTTACGGACAGGGCCATCACCCCTCCACTTT. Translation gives CASSLRTGPSPLHF.

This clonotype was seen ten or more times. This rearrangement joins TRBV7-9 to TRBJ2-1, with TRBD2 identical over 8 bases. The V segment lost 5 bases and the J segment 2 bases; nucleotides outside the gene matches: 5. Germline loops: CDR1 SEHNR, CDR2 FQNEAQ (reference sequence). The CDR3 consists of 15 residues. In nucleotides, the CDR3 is TGTGCCAGCAGCCTCGGGGGGGGGACCTACAATGAGCAGTTCTTC. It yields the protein CASSLGGGTYNEQFF.

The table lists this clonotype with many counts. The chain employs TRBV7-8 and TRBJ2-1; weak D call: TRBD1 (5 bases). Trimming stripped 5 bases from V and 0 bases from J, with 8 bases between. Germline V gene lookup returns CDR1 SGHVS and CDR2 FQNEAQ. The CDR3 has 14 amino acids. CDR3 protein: CASSLQGSYNEQFF. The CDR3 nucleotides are TGTGCCAGCAGCCTGCAGGGCTCCTACAATGAGCAGTTCTTC.

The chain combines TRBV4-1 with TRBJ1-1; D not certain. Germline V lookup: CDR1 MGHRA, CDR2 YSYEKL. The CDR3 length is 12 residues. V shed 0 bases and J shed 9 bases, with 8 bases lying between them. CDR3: CASSQEAQKAFF. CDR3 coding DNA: TGCGCCAGCAGCCAAGAAGCCCAAAAAGCTTTCTTT.

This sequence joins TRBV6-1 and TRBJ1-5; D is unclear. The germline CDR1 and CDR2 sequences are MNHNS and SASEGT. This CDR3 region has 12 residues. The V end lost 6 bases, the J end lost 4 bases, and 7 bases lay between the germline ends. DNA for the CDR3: TGTGCCAGCAGGGACGTAAATCAGCCCCAGCATTTT. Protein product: CASRDVNQPQHF.

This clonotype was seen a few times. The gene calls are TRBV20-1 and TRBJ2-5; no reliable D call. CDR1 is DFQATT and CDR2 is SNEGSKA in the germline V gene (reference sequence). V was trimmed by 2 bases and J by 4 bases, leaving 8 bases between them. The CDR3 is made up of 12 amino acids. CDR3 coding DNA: TGCAGTGCTAGATCTGAGCCAGAGACCCAGTACTTC. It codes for CSARSEPETQYF.

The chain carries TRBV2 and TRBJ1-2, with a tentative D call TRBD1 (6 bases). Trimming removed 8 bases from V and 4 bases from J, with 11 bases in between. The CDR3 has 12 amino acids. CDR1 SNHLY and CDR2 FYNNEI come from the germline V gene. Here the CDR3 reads CASGPRGYGYTF. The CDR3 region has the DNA TGTGCCAGCGGGCCCAGGGGCTATGGCTACACCTTC.

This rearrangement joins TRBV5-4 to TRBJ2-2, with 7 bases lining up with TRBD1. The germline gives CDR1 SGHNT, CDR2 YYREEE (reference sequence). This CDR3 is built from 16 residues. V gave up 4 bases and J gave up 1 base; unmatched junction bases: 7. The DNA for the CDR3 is TGTGCCAGCAGCGTAGACGGGACAGAGAACACCGGGGAGCTGTTTTTT. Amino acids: CASSVDGTENTGELFF.

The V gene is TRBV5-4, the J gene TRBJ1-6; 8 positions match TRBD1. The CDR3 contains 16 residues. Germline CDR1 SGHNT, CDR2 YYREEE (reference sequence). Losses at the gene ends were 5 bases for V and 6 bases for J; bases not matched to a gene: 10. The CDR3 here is CASRSGQGAPNSPLHF. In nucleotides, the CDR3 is TGTGCCAGCAGATCCGGACAGGGCGCTCCTAATTCACCCCTCCACTTT.

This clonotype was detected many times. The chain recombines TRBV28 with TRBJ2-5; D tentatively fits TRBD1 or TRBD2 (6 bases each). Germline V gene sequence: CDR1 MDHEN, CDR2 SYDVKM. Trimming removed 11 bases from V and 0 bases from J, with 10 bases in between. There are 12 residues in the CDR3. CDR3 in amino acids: CAGGRNQETQYF. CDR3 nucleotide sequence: TGTGCCGGGGGGCGAAACCAAGAGACCCAGTACTTC.

In DNA form, the CDR3 reads TGTGCCAGCAGGGGGGGGACAGCCATGAACACTGAAGCTTTCTTT. Amino acid sequence: CASRGGTAMNTEAFF. The rearrangement joins TRBV5-4 to TRBJ1-1, with 7 positions matching TRBD1. The germline CDR1 and CDR2 sequences are SGHNT and YYREEE (reference sequence). The CDR3 is made up of 15 amino acids. J lost 0 bases, V lost 5 bases, and 7 bases had no gene match.

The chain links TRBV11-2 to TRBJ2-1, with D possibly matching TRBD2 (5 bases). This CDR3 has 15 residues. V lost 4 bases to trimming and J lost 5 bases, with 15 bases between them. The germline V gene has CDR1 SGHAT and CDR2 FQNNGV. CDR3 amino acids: CASSSLGDPHNEQFF. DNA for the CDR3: TGTGCCAGCAGCTCCCTGGGAGACCCACACAATGAGCAGTTCTTC.

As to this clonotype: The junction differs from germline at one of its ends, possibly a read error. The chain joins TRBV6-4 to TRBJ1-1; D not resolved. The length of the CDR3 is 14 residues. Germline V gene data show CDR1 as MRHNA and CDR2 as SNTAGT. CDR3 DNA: TGTGCCAGCAGTTACTCGGGCAGAAGCACTGAAGCTTTCTTT. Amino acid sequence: CASSYSGRSTEAFF.

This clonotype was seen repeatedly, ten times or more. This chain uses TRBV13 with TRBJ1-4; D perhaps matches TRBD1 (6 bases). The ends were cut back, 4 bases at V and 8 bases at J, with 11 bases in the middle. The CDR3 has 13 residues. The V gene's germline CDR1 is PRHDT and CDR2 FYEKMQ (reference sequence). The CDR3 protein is CASSSPRGEKLFF. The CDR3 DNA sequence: TGTGCCAGCAGCTCTCCCAGGGGCGAAAAACTGTTTTTT.

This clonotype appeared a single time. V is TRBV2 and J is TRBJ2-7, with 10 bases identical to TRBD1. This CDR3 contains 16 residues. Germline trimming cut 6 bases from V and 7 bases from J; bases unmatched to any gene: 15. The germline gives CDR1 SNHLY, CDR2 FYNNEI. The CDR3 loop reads CASSAHRDRGVREQYF. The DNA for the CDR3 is TGTGCCAGCAGCGCCCACCGGGACAGGGGAGTACGGGAGCAGTACTTC.

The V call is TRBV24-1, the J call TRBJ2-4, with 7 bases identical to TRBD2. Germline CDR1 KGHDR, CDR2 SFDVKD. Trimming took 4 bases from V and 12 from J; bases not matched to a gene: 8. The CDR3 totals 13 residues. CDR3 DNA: TGTGCCACCAGTGACCCTGGGGGGGTTCGTCAGTACTTC. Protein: CATSDPGGVRQYF.

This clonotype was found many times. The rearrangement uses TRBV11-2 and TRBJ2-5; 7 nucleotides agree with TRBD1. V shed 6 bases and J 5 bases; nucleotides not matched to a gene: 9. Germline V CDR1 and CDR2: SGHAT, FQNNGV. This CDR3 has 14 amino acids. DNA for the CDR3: TGTGCCAGCAGTTTCCAGAGGGGGCAGGAGACCCAGTACTTC. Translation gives CASSFQRGQETQYF.

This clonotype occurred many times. The CDR3 sequence: CASSYRDSLNTEAFF. CDR3 coding DNA: TGCGCCAGCAGCTACCGGGACAGTTTGAACACTGAAGCTTTCTTT. The rearrangement links TRBV5-1 to TRBJ1-1, with TRBD1 matching over 7 bases. This CDR3 has 15 amino acids. V shed 3 bases and J 0 bases; nucleotides not matched to a gene: 5. Germline V gene lookup returns CDR1 SGHRS and CDR2 YFSETQ. The variable domain in full, with the rest retrieved from reference TRBV5-1 and TRBJ1-1, is KAGVTQTPRYLIKTRGQQVTLSCSPISGHRSVSWYQQTPGQGLQFLFEYFSETQRNKGNFPGRFSGRQFSNSRSEMNVSTLELGDSALYLCASSYRDSLNTEAFFGQGTRLTVV.

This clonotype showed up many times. The DNA of the CDR3 is TGTGCCAGCAGTTACATGGCAGGGACAGGGGCCGGTGGCTACACCTTC. As protein: CASSYMAGTGAGGYTF. The chain couples TRBV6-2 or TRBV6-3 to TRBJ1-2, with 10 bases fitting TRBD1. The ends lost 2 bases at V and 7 bases at J; junction bases unmatched: 10. CDR1 and CDR2 from the germline V gene are MNHEY and SVGEGT. This CDR3 has 16 amino acids.

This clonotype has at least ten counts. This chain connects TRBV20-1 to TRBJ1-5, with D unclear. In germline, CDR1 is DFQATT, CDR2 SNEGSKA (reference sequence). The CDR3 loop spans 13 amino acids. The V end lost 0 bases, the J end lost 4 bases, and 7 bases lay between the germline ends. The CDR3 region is CSARDQLNQPQHF. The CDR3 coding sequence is TGCAGTGCTAGAGATCAACTAAATCAGCCCCAGCATTTT.

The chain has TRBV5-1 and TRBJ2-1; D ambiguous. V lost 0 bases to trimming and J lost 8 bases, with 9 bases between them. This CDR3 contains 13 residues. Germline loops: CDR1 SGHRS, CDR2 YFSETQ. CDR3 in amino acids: CASSLEWPDEQFF. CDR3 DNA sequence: TGCGCCAGCAGCTTGGAGTGGCCAGATGAGCAGTTCTTC.

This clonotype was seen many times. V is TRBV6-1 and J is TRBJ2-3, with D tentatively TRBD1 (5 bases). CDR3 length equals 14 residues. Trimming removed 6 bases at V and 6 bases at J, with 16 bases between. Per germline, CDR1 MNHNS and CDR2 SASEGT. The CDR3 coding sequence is TGTGCCAGCAGGGATTGGGGCTCGGCGGATACGCAGTATTTT. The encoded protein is CASRDWGSADTQYF.

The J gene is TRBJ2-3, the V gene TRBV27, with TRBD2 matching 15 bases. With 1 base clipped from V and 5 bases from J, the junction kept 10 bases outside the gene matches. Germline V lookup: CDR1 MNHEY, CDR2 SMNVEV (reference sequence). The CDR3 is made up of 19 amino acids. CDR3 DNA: TGTGCCAGCAGTTTATTTGCGTGGACTAGCGGGGGGGCCAGAGATACGCAGTATTTT. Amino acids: CASSLFAWTSGGARDTQYF.

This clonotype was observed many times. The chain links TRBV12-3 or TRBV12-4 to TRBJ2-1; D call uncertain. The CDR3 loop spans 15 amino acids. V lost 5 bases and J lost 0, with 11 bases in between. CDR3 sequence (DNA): TGTGCCAGCAGTCCATCCCCGAGCTCCTACAATGAGCAGTTCTTC. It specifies CASSPSPSSYNEQFF.

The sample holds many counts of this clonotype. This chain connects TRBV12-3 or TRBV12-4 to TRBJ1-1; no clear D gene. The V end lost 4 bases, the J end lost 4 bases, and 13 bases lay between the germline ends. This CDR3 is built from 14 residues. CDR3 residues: CASSWYSSSTEAFF. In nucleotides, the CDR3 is TGTGCCAGCAGTTGGTATTCGTCTTCCACTGAAGCTTTCTTT.

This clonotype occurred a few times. The CDR3 region is CASSFGGVGQGGGEQYF. In DNA form, the CDR3 reads TGTGCCAGCAGCTTTGGGGGTGTAGGACAGGGGGGAGGCGAGCAGTACTTC. The V call is TRBV7-9, the J call TRBJ2-7; 10 nucleotides line up with TRBD1. Germline values: CDR1 SEHNR, CDR2 FQNEAQ (reference sequence). The CDR3 is 17 amino acids. V gave up 3 bases and J gave up 6 bases; unmatched junction bases: 14.